A selection of T cell receptor beta chains follows, all from one sample in a study of CD8 T cells in Susac syndrome. TCRdb called the immunoSEQ multiplex PCR reads again in MiXCR, with one record for every CDR3 protein. The sample yields 400,000 to 550,000 distinct CDR3 sequences, approximately 89% seen once. Sequenced input: CD8+ T cells from PBMCs. Receptor source: a human donor with multiple sclerosis. CDR3s include the opening cysteine and the closing phenylalanine or tryptophan. A D gene is named only where the DNA matches it firmly. A clone size is listed for some rows: how often the clone was seen (once, few, many), or a class if it is expanded.

v_gene,d_gene,abundance,j_gene,CDR3nt,CDR3aa
TRBV5-5,NA,NA,TRBJ2-1,TGTGCCAGCAGCTTGGGGAACAGGGAGCAGTTCTTC,CASSLGNREQFF
TRBV29-1,TRBD1,once,TRBJ1-3,TGCAGCGTGGCCGCCCAGGGGGCGCCTGAAAACACCATATATTTT,CSVAAQGAPENTIYF
TRBV25-1,NA,NA,TRBJ2-3,TGTGCCAGCAGTGAATCTAGGACCCGTATTTTTGATACGCAGTATTTT,CASSESRTRIFDTQYF
TRBV18,NA,NA,TRBJ1-1,TGTGCCAGCTCACCCGCCACTGAAGCTTTCTTT,CASSPATEAFF
TRBV5-1,NA,NA,TRBJ2-1,TGCGCCAGCAGCTTGGTGGGACCGAGTGTGTTGGGCGTGCATGAGCAGTTCTTC,CASSLVGPSVLGVHEQFF
TRBV29-1,NA,NA,TRBJ1-4,TGCAGCGTCCAAGCGGGTTCAACTAATGAAAAACTGTTTTTT,CSVQAGSTNEKLFF
TRBV9,NA,NA,TRBJ2-7,TGTGCCAGCAGCGCCTCCGTGGGCGGAGCGGCGGACGAGCAGTACTTC,CASSASVGGAADEQYF
TRBV7-9,NA,NA,TRBJ2-7,TGTGCCAGCAGTCGAGAGGAGGCCGAGCAGTACTTC,CASSREEAEQYF
TRBV19,NA,NA,TRBJ1-6,TGTGCCAGTAGCCATATGGAGGGCACCCTCCACTTT,CASSHMEGTLHF
TRBV7-2,TRBD1,NA,TRBJ2-3,TGTGCCAGCAGCTTACTCCAAAAGGGGACAGGGACAGATACGCAGTATTTT,CASSLLQKGTGTDTQYF
TRBV20-1,NA,NA,TRBJ2-4,TGCAGTGCTAGAGATCACGGGGGACGAGACATTCAGTACTTC,CSARDHGGRDIQYF
TRBV12-3/TRBV12-4,NA,NA,TRBJ2-3,TGTGCCAGCAGTCCGGCGGGTCGTACAGATACGCAGTATTTT,CASSPAGRTDTQYF
TRBV2,NA,NA,TRBJ1-1,TGTGCCAGCAGTGATTTGGTCGGGGGGCGGACTGAAGCTTTCTTT,CASSDLVGGRTEAFF
TRBV10-3,NA,NA,TRBJ2-7,TGTGCCATCAGTGTGGGGACGTCGGCGGAAAACGAGCAGTACTTC,CAISVGTSAENEQYF
TRBV12-3/TRBV12-4,TRBD1,NA,TRBJ1-4,TGTGCCAGCAGAGGACAGGGTCCTAATGAAAAACTGTTTTTT,CASRGQGPNEKLFF
TRBV27,NA,NA,TRBJ1-1,TGTGCCAGCAGTGGAGGGGTAAACACTGAAGCTTTCTTT,CASSGGVNTEAFF
TRBV3-1,NA,NA,TRBJ2-7,TGTGCCAGCAGCACACTAGGAGAGTTCTACGAGCAGTACTTC,CASSTLGEFYEQYF
TRBV7-2,NA,NA,TRBJ2-5,TGTGCCATCACAGGGACTGGCCTCGAAAAAGAGACCCAGTACTTC,CAITGTGLEKETQYF
TRBV7-2,NA,NA,TRBJ1-1,TGTGCCAGCAGACATAACGGGGTGGGGCCCACTGAAGCTTTCTTT,CASRHNGVGPTEAFF
TRBV20-1,NA,NA,TRBJ2-7,TGCAGTGCTAGAGGTATAGGGACCTCCACGTCCGAGCAGTACTTC,CSARGIGTSTSEQYF
TRBV29-1,TRBD1,few,TRBJ2-7,TGCAGCGTTTTCGGGACAGGGTTTACCTACGAGCAGTACTTC,CSVFGTGFTYEQYF
TRBV24-1,NA,NA,TRBJ1-4,TGTGCCACCCCAGTTGCAACTAATGAAAAACTGTTTTTT,CATPVATNEKLFF
TRBV5-4,NA,NA,TRBJ2-3,TGTGCCAGCACCCCGTCCCCTAGCGGCACAGATACGCAGTATTTT,CASTPSPSGTDTQYF
TRBV30,NA,NA,TRBJ1-1,TGTGCCTGGGGACAGTTGGGCACTGAAGCTTTCTTT,CAWGQLGTEAFF
TRBV5-1,NA,NA,TRBJ1-4,TGCGCCAGCAGCTTGGGGACAGTCACTAATGAAAAACTGTTTTTT,CASSLGTVTNEKLFF
TRBV27,NA,NA,TRBJ2-7,TGTGCCAGCAGTTTTGCCAGGACCTACGAGCAGTACTTC,CASSFARTYEQYF
TRBV12-3/TRBV12-4,NA,NA,TRBJ2-7,TGTGCCAGCAGTTTAAGCATCTACGTGCAGTACTTC,CASSLSIYVQYF
TRBV29-1,TRBD1,NA,TRBJ2-7,TGCAGCGTTGTGGGACAGGGTTACGAGCAGTACTTC,CSVVGQGYEQYF